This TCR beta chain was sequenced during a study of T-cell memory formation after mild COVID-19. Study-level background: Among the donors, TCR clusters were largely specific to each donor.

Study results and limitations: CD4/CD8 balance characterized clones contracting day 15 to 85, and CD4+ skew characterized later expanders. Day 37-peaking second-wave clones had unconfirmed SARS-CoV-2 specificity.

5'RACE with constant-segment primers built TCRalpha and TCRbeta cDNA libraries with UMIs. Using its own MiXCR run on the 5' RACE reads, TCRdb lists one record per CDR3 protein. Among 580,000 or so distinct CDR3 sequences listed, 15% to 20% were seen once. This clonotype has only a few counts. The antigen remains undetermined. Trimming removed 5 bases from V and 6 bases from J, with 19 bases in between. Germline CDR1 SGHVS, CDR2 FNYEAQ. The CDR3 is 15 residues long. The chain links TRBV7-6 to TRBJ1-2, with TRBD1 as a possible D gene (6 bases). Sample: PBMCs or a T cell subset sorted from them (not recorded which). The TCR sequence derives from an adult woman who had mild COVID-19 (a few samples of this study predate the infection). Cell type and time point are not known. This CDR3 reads CASSQEGGRVNGYTF. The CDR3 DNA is TGTGCCAGCAGCCAAGAGGGGGGTAGGGTTAATGGCTACACCTTC.